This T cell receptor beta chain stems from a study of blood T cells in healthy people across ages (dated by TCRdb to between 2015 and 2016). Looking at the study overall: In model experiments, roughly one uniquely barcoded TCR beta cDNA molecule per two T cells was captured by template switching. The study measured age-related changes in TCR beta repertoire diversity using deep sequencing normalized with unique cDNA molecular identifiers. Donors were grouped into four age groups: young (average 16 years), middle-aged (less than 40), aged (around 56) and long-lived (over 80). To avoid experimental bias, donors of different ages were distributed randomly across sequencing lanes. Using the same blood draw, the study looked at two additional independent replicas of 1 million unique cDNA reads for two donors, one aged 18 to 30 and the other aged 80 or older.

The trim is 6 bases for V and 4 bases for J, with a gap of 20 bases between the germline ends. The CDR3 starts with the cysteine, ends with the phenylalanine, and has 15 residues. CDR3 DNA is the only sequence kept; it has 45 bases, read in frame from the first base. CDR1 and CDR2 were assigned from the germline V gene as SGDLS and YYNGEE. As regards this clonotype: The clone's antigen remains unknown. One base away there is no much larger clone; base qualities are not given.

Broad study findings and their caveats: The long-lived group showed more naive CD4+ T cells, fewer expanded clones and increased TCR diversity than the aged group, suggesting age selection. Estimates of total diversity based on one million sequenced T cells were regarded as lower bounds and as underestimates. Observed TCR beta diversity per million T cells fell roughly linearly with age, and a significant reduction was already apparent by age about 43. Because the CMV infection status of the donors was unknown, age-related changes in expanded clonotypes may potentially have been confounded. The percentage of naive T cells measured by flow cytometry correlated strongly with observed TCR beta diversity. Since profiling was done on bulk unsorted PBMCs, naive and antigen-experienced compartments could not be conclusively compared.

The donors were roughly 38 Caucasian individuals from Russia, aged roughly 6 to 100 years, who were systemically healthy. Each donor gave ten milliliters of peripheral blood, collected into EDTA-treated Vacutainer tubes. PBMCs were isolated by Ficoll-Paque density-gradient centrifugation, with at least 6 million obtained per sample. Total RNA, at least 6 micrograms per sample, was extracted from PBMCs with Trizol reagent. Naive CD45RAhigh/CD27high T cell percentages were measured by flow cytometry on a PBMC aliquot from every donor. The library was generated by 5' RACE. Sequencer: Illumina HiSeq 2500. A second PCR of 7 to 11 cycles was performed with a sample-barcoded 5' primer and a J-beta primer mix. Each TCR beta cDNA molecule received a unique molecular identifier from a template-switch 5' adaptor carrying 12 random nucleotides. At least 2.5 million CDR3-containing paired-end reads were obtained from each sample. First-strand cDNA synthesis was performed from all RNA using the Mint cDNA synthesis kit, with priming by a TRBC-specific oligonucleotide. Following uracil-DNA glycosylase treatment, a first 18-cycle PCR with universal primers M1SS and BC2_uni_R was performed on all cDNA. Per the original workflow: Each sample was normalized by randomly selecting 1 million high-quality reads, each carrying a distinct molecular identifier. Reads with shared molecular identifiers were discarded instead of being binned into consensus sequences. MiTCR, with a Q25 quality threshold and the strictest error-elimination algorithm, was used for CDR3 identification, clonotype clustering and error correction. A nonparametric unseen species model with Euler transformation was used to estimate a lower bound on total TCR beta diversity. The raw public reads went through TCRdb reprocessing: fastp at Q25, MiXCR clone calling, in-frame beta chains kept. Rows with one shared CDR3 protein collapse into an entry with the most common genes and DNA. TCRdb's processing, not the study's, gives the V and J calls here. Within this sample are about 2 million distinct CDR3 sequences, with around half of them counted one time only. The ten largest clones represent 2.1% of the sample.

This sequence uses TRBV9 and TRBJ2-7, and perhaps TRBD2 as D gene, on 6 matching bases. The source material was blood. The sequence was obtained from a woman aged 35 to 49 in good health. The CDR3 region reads CASTATEGARYEQYF. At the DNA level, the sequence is TGTGCCAGCACCGCAACGGAGGGCGCTAGGTACGAGCAGTACTTC.